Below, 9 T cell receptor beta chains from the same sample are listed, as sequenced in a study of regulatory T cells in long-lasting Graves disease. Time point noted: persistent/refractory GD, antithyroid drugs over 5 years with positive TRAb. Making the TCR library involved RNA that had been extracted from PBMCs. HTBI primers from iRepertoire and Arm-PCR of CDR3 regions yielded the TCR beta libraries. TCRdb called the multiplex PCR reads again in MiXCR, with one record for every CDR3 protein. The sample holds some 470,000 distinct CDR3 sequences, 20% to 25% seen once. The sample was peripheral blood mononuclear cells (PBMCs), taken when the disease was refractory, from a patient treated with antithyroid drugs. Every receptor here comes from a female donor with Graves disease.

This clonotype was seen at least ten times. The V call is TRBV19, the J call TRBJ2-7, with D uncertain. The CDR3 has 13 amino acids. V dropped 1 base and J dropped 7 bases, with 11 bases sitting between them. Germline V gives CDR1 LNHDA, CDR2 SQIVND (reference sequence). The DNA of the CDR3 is TGTGCCAGTAGTATAGCGGCAGGTACAGAGCAGTACTTC. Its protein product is CASSIAAGTEQYF.

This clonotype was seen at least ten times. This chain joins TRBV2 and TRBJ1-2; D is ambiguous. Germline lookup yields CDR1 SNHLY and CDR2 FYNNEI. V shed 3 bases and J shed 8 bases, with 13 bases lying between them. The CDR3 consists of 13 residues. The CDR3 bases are TGTGCCAGCAGTGATGGAACTCGAAGGGGCTACACCTTC. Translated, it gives CASSDGTRRGYTF.

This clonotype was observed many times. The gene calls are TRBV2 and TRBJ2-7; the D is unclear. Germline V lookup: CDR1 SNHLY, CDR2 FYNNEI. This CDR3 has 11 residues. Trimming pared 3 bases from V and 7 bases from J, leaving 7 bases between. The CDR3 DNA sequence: TGTGCCAGCAGTGAGATGGGTGAGCAGTACTTC. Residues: CASSEMGEQYF. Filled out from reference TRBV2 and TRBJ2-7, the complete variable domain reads EPEVTQTPSHQVTQMGQEVILRCVPISNHLYFYWYRQILGQKVEFLVSFYNNEISEKSEIFDDQFSVERPDGSNFTLKIRSTKLEDSAMYFCASSEMGEQYFGPGTRLTVT.

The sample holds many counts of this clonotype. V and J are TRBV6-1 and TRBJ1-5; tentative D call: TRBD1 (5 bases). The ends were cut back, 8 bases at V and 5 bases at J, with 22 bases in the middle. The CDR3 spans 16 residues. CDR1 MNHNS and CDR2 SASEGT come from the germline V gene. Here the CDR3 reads CASLQSGGDWDQPQHF. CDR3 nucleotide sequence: TGTGCCAGCCTTCAAAGCGGAGGGGATTGGGATCAGCCCCAGCATTTT.

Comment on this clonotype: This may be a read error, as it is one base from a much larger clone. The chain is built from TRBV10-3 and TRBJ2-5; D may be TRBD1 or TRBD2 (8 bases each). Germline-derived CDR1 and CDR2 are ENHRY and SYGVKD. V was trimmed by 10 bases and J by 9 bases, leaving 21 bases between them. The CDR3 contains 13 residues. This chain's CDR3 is CATSTGAREAQYF. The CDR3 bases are TGTGCCACCTCGACAGGGGCGCGGGAGGCCCAGTACTTC.

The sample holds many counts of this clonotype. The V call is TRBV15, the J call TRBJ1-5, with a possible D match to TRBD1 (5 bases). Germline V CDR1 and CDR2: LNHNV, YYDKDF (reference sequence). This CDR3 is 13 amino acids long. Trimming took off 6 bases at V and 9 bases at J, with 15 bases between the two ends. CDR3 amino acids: CATSRVGGRPQHF. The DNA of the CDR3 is TGTGCCACCAGTCGGGTGGGGGGTAGGCCCCAGCATTTT.

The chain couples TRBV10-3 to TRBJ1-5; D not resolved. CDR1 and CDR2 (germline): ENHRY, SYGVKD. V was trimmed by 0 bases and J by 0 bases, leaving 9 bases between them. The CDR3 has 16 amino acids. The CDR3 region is CAISESVGFSNQPQHF. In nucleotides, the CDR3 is TGTGCCATCAGTGAGTCGGTAGGGTTTAGCAATCAGCCCCAGCATTTT.

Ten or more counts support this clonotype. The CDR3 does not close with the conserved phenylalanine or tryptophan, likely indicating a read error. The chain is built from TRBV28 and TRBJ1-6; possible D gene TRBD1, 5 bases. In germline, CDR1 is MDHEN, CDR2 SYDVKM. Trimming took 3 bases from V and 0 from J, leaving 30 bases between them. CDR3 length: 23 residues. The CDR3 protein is CASSLTQGAQVALFSSYNSPLHL. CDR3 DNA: TGTGCCAGCAGTTTGACCCAAGGGGCTCAAGTTGCTCTTTTTAGCTCCTATAATTCACCCCTCCACCTT.

The CDR3 DNA sequence: TGTGCCAGCAGCTTAGCGCAGGGCGCAGGGCAGTTCTTC. It translates to CASSLAQGAGQFF. The chain employs TRBV28 and TRBJ2-1; D is perhaps TRBD1 or TRBD2 (5 bases each). V shed 6 bases and J shed 12 bases, with 18 bases lying between them. CDR3 length: 13 amino acids. Germline V gene data show CDR1 as MDHEN and CDR2 as SYDVKM.